These 32 T cell receptor beta chains came from one sample sequenced in a study of blood T cell repertoires in COVID-19. TCRdb keeps only in-frame clones here, not all; method: immunoSEQ multiplex PCR. In the table there are under 150,000 clones, 84% of which are singletons. Sequencing was carried out using PBMCs or T cells enriched from blood (not recorded which). These receptors all come from a middle-aged man with acute COVID-19.

This chain joins TRBV30 and TRBJ1-4; a possible D gene is TRBD1 (5 bases). CDR3 length: 13 residues. From germline, CDR1 is GTSNPN and CDR2 SVGIG (reference sequence). V was shortened by 3 bases and J by 8 bases, with 13 bases between the two germline ends. The CDR3 DNA reads as TGTGCCTGGAGGAGAAGGGGAGGCGAAAAACTGTTTTTT. As protein: CAWRRRGGEKLFF.

The rearrangement joins TRBV28 to TRBJ2-3; no firm D call. The CDR3 contains 12 residues. CDR1 is MDHEN and CDR2 is SYDVKM in the germline V gene. The ends were cut back, 7 bases at V and 7 bases at J, with 12 bases in the middle. The CDR3, as DNA: TGTGCCAGCACCACAAGTCCTTATACGCAGTATTTT. Translated, it gives CASTTSPYTQYF.

V is TRBV4-3 and J is TRBJ1-2, with D possibly being TRBD1 (5 bases). Germline-derived CDR1 and CDR2 are LGHNA and YSLEER. The V end was cut by 0 bases, the J end by 7 bases, with 15 bases between. This CDR3 spans 15 amino acids. The CDR3, as DNA: TGCGCCAGCAGCCAAGATCCCGCAGGGAATCGTGGCTACACCTTC. It encodes CASSQDPAGNRGYTF.

The chain combines TRBV11-2 with TRBJ1-2; perhaps TRBD1 as D (5 bases). Trimming left V 5 bases short and J 5 bases short, with 18 bases between. The CDR3 sequence is 15 residues long. CDR1 SGHAT and CDR2 FQNNGV come from the germline V gene. This chain's CDR3 is CASSTGGGLRYGYTF. The CDR3 DNA reads TGTGCCAGCAGCACGGGGGGGGGTTTGAGGTATGGCTACACCTTC. Full variable domain (outside the CDR3, taken from reference TRBV11-2 and TRBJ1-2): EAGVAQSPRYKIIEKRQSVAFWCNPISGHATLYWYQQILGQGPKLLIQFQNNGVVDDSQLPKDRFSAERLKGVDSTLKIQPAKLEDSAVYLCASSTGGGLRYGYTFGSGTRLTVV.

The chain combines TRBV6-1 with TRBJ1-5, with D uncertain. Trimming removed 1 base from V and 4 bases from J, with 14 bases in between. Germline V CDR1 and CDR2: MNHNS, SASEGT. The CDR3 totals 16 residues. The CDR3 coding sequence is TGTGCCAGCAGTGAAGATCTTGACCCGGGGAATCAGCCCCAGCATTTT. It is translated as CASSEDLDPGNQPQHF.

This clone was recorded a few times. The rearrangement links TRBV12-3 or TRBV12-4 to TRBJ1-1; D is uncertain. This CDR3 spans 13 amino acids. Trimming took 3 bases from V and 4 from J, leaving 9 bases between them. The CDR3 loop is CASSFSEGTEAFF. In nucleotides, the CDR3 is TGTGCCAGCAGTTTTTCTGAGGGCACTGAAGCTTTCTTT.

The CDR3 DNA reads TGTGCCAGCAGACAACCGGGACAGGGTGGAGAAAAACTGTTTTTT. Translated: CASRQPGQGGEKLFF. V usage is TRBV27 and J usage is TRBJ1-4; 9 bases match TRBD1. This CDR3 has 15 residues. The junction had 10 bases not matched to a gene; V was cut back by 6 bases and J by 8 bases. Germline assignment: CDR1 MNHEY and CDR2 SMNVEV (reference sequence).

This clone was seen a single time. This sequence joins TRBV28 and TRBJ1-2; the D gene is possibly TRBD1 (6 bases). Germline V CDR1 and CDR2: MDHEN, SYDVKM. The V gene lost 10 bases and the J gene lost 4 bases, with 16 bases spanning the gap. The CDR3 runs to 13 residues. This CDR3 reads CATPGEGFYGYTF. In DNA form, the CDR3 reads TGTGCCACCCCAGGGGAGGGCTTCTATGGCTACACCTTC.

V gene TRBV19 combines with J gene TRBJ2-1; 7 bases match TRBD2. In germline, CDR1 is LNHDA, CDR2 SQIVND (reference sequence). J was trimmed by 6 bases and V by 5 bases; bases with no gene match: 13. The length of the CDR3 is 16 residues. As DNA, the CDR3 is TGTGCCAGTAGTTTAATTGGGGGGAGGGCCGTCAATGAGCAGTTCTTC. It translates to CASSLIGGRAVNEQFF.

V and J are TRBV4-1 and TRBJ2-1; maybe TRBD2 (5 bases). Germline V lookup: CDR1 MGHRA, CDR2 YSYEKL. Trimming removed 0 bases at V and 8 bases at J, with 11 bases between. This CDR3 region has 14 residues. DNA for the CDR3: TGCGCCAGCAGCCAAGAGCTAGCTGAGGATGAGCAGTTCTTC. Residues: CASSQELAEDEQFF.

This clone was detected only once. The rearrangement links TRBV28 to TRBJ2-2; 7 bases match TRBD1. The V and J ends lost 8 bases and 4 bases, in that order; junction bases with no gene match: 1. Germline lookup yields CDR1 MDHEN and CDR2 SYDVKM. The CDR3 runs to 12 residues. The CDR3 here is CASPGGTGELFF. The CDR3 region has the DNA TGTGCCAGCCCAGGGGGCACCGGGGAGCTGTTTTTT.

The chain has TRBV6-6 and TRBJ2-6; no firm D call. The V end was cut by 11 bases, the J end by 0 bases, with 5 bases between. The CDR3 runs 12 residues. The V gene's germline CDR1 is MNHNY and CDR2 SVGAGI (reference sequence). CDR3 in amino acids: CAGLSGANVLTF. In nucleotides, the CDR3 is TGTGCCGGCCTCTCTGGGGCCAACGTCCTGACTTTC.

The rearrangement uses TRBV5-1 and TRBJ2-7; 9 bases are a match to TRBD2. CDR3 size: 15 residues. Germline V gene data show CDR1 as SGHRS and CDR2 as YFSETQ. The V and J ends lost 0 bases and 5 bases, in that order; junction bases with no gene match: 6. CDR3 nucleotides: TGCGCCAGCAGCTTGGCCGCGGGAGGGAAGCACGAGCAGTACTTC. Its translation is CASSLAAGGKHEQYF.

This clone turned up a few times. The rearrangement links TRBV7-7 to TRBJ2-2; the match to TRBD1 covers 11 bases. V shed 1 base and J 3 bases; nucleotides not matched to a gene: 4. CDR1 is SSHAT, CDR2 FNYEAQ, per germline (reference sequence). The CDR3 has 17 amino acids. CDR3 loop: CASSLGTGGRYTGELFF. The DNA of the CDR3 is TGTGCCAGCAGCTTAGGGACAGGGGGCCGGTACACCGGGGAGCTGTTTTTT.

This clone has only one observation. The chain employs TRBV5-1 and TRBJ1-1; perhaps TRBD1 as D (6 bases). The V and J ends lost 2 bases and 2 bases respectively, with 13 bases between them. This CDR3 spans 15 amino acids. Germline V gene lookup returns CDR1 SGHRS and CDR2 YFSETQ. The CDR3 sequence is CASSFWGGGNTEAFF. DNA of the CDR3: TGCGCCAGCAGCTTCTGGGGAGGGGGAAACACTGAAGCTTTCTTT.

The chain employs TRBV6-2 or TRBV6-3 and TRBJ1-5; a possible D gene is TRBD1 (6 bases). V was shortened by 0 bases and J by 4 bases, with 10 bases between the two germline ends. From germline, CDR1 is MNHEY and CDR2 SVGEGT. CDR3 length: 15 residues. CDR3 DNA sequence: TGTGCCAGCAGTTACTCTGGGGGCGGTAATCAGCCCCAGCATTTT. It specifies CASSYSGGGNQPQHF.

The gene calls are TRBV7-8 and TRBJ2-3; 10 bases are a match to TRBD1. V was pared by 3 bases and J by 6 bases, with 3 bases of the junction left unmatched. CDR3 size: 14 residues. CDR1 SGHVS and CDR2 FQNEAQ come from the germline V gene. CDR3 coding DNA: TGTGCCAGCAGCTTTGGACAGGGGGAGGATACGCAGTATTTT. It yields the protein CASSFGQGEDTQYF.

V and J are TRBV5-1 and TRBJ2-3, with 12 bases identical to TRBD2. Germline V gene sequence: CDR1 SGHRS, CDR2 YFSETQ. The CDR3 loop spans 17 amino acids. Trimming removed 3 bases from V and 6 bases from J; junction bases left unmatched: 11. The CDR3 DNA reads TGCGCCAGCAGCTCCAAGCCTAGCGGGAGGGCCGGGGATACGCAGTATTTT. It encodes CASSSKPSGRAGDTQYF.

The chain joins TRBV24-1 to TRBJ2-1; TRBD2 agrees at 8 bases. There are 17 residues in the CDR3. The germline V gene has CDR1 KGHDR and CDR2 SFDVKD. V gave up 4 bases and J gave up 1 base; unmatched junction bases: 8. CDR3 amino acids: CATSEPGGGRSYNEQFF. The CDR3 region has the DNA TGTGCCACCAGTGAACCCGGGGGGGGCCGGTCCTACAATGAGCAGTTCTTC.

The rearrangement links TRBV11-2 to TRBJ1-4, with 9 positions matching TRBD1. J gave up 3 bases and V 5 bases, and 4 bases lay outside the gene matches. Germline V gene data show CDR1 as SGHAT and CDR2 as FQNNGV. The CDR3 spans 15 residues. Here the CDR3 reads CASSPQGAPNEKLFF. The DNA of the CDR3 is TGTGCCAGCAGCCCACAGGGGGCTCCTAATGAAAAACTGTTTTTT.

The J gene is TRBJ1-2, the V gene TRBV7-6, with 9 bases that match TRBD1. Germline-derived CDR1 and CDR2 are SGHVS and FNYEAQ. The CDR3 totals 15 residues. J lost 3 bases, V lost 5 bases, and 7 bases had no gene match. As DNA, the CDR3 is TGTGCCAGCAGCAATACAGGGGGCGGTGACTATGGCTACACCTTC. Its translation: CASSNTGGGDYGYTF.

This chain joins TRBV19 and TRBJ1-5, with TRBD1 identical over 9 bases. The CDR3 is made up of 15 amino acids. Per the germline V gene, CDR1 is LNHDA and CDR2 is SQIVND (reference sequence). V was pared by 8 bases and J by 6 bases, with 11 bases of the junction left unmatched. DNA for the CDR3: TGTGCCAGTCATAGGGACAGGGAACGAGGTCAGCCCCAGCATTTT. This gives the protein CASHRDRERGQPQHF.

CDR3 nucleotide sequence: TGTGCCAGCAGCGTGTGGGGGGGTGAAGCTTTCTTT. Translating it yields CASSVWGGEAFF. The chain is built from TRBV9 and TRBJ1-1, with D possibly matching TRBD1 (5 bases). Germline CDR1 is SGDLS and CDR2 is YYNGEE. V lost 2 bases to trimming and J lost 7 bases, with 9 bases between them. This CDR3 has 12 amino acids.

The genes are TRBV24-1 and TRBJ2-6; maybe TRBD1 (5 bases). CDR1 is KGHDR, CDR2 SFDVKD, per germline. V dropped 1 base and J dropped 2 bases, with 5 bases sitting between them. CDR3 size: 15 residues. The CDR3 DNA follows: TGTGCCACCAGTGATTTCAGGGCTGGGGCCAACGTCCTGACTTTC. It translates to CATSDFRAGANVLTF.

This chain connects TRBV19 to TRBJ2-7; 11 bases fit TRBD2. This CDR3 contains 15 residues. Germline V lookup: CDR1 LNHDA, CDR2 SQIVND (reference sequence). After removal of 5 bases from V and 5 bases from J, the junction contained 8 bases not matched to a gene. CDR3 amino acids: CASSFLAGGSDEQYF. The DNA for the CDR3 is TGTGCCAGTAGTTTTCTAGCGGGAGGTTCCGACGAGCAGTACTTC. The whole variable domain, filled in from reference TRBV19 and TRBJ2-7, reads DGGITQSPKYLFRKEGQNVTLSCEQNLNHDAMYWYRQDPGQGLRLIYYSQIVNDFQKGDIAEGYSVSREKKESFPLTVTSAQKNPTAFYLCASSFLAGGSDEQYFGPGTRLTVT.

The chain links TRBV21-1 to TRBJ1-5; the D call TRBD1 from the table was never checked on the DNA. TRBV21-1 is shown as a pseudogene. CDR3 length: 16 amino acids. The CDR3 reads CASSKGGPVSNQPQHF. Here the CDR3 DNA reads TGTGCCAGCAGCAAAGGGGGGCCGGTTAGCAATCAGCCCCAGCATTTT.

V and J are TRBV19 and TRBJ2-2, with 7 bases aligning to TRBD2. The ends lost 3 bases at V and 2 bases at J; junction bases unmatched: 6. This CDR3 has 16 amino acids. Germline CDR1 is LNHDA and CDR2 is SQIVND (reference sequence). CDR3 sequence: CASSINGGDNTGELFF. Here the CDR3 DNA reads TGTGCCAGTAGTATTAATGGGGGGGATAACACCGGGGAGCTGTTTTTT.

The genes are TRBV28 and TRBJ1-3; no clear D. The CDR3 is 12 amino acids. Germline V gives CDR1 MDHEN, CDR2 SYDVKM. Trimming pared 6 bases from V and 8 bases from J, leaving 11 bases between. The CDR3 DNA reads as TGTGCCAGCAGCGAGACTAAGGACACCATATATTTT. As protein: CASSETKDTIYF.

The J gene is TRBJ1-2, the V gene TRBV30, with 7 bases identical to TRBD1. V dropped 0 bases and J dropped 8; count of bases not matched to a gene: 6. In germline, CDR1 is GTSNPN, CDR2 SVGIG (reference sequence). The CDR3 extends over 13 amino acids. The CDR3 DNA is TGTGCCTGGAGTGTGACAGGGTCTGGGGGCTACACCTTC. The encoded protein is CAWSVTGSGGYTF.

This clone is a singleton in its sample. The rearrangement joins TRBV6-1 to TRBJ2-5, with D perhaps TRBD2 (5 bases). The V gene's germline CDR1 is MNHNS and CDR2 SASEGT. The CDR3 consists of 16 residues. V was shortened by 0 bases and J by 4 bases, with 15 bases between the two germline ends. CDR3 in amino acids: CASSEAQRGAGETQYF. The DNA for the CDR3 is TGTGCCAGCAGTGAAGCGCAACGGGGTGCGGGAGAGACCCAGTACTTC.

This chain links TRBV28 with TRBJ2-2; maybe TRBD2 (5 bases). This CDR3 spans 14 amino acids. The germline V gene has CDR1 MDHEN and CDR2 SYDVKM. The V and J ends lost 7 bases and 0 bases respectively, with 9 bases between them. Here the CDR3 reads CASTPGSNTGELFF. CDR3 bases: TGTGCCAGCACCCCGGGATCGAACACCGGGGAGCTGTTTTTT.

This rearrangement joins TRBV2 to TRBJ2-3, with TRBD2 matching over 8 bases. Germline assignment: CDR1 SNHLY and CDR2 FYNNEI. V was clipped by 4 bases and J by 1 base; unmatched bases: 4. CDR3 length: 15 amino acids. The CDR3 protein is CASSVRAGGTDTQYF. CDR3 DNA sequence: TGTGCCAGCAGTGTGCGAGCGGGGGGCACAGATACGCAGTATTTT.